One and the same sample provided the 4 T cell receptor beta chains below, sequenced in a study of CD8 T cells in Susac syndrome. Reverse transcription used about 0.45 to 1 ug RNA and random hexamers. A single record per CDR3 protein comes from TCRdb applying MiXCR to the immunoSEQ multiplex PCR reads. Altogether some 220,000 distinct CDR3 sequences are present, about 95% being singletons, with the ten largest covering 0.095%. The sequenced sample consisted of CD4+ T cells from PBMCs. These receptors were obtained from a human donor with multiple sclerosis.

This clonotype came up once. The chain links TRBV29-1 to TRBJ2-1; D is perhaps TRBD1 (6 bases). V lost 6 bases to trimming and J lost 4 bases, with 19 bases between them. The CDR3 totals 15 residues. Germline CDR1 SQVTM, CDR2 ANQGSEA. The chain's CDR3 is CSVEPDSPIYNEQFF. The CDR3 nucleotides read TGCAGCGTAGAGCCGGACAGCCCCATATACAATGAGCAGTTCTTC.

V gene TRBV5-1 combines with J gene TRBJ2-7; D tentatively reads TRBD1 or TRBD2 (5 bases each). The V and J ends lost 4 bases and 6 bases respectively, with 11 bases between them. The CDR3 covers 12 residues. The germline V gene has CDR1 SGHRS and CDR2 YFSETQ. In DNA, the CDR3 is TGCGCCAGCAGCACCCCCGGGGCCGAGCAGTACTTC. Its translation: CASSTPGAEQYF.

The J gene is TRBJ1-5, the V gene TRBV30; D possibly corresponds to TRBD1 (6 bases). The V gene's germline CDR1 is GTSNPN and CDR2 SVGIG (reference sequence). The CDR3 sequence is 14 residues long. The germline V and J ends were trimmed by 2 bases and 1 base, with 9 bases remaining between them. The CDR3 region is CAWSRTGSNQPQHF. DNA of the CDR3: TGTGCCTGGAGTCGAACAGGGAGCAATCAGCCCCAGCATTTT.

This chain uses TRBV11-2 with TRBJ2-1; D is ambiguous. The CDR3 sequence is 14 residues long. Between the trimmed V and J ends, which lost 5 bases and 6 bases, there was a span of 14 bases. From germline, CDR1 is SGHAT and CDR2 FQNNGV. The CDR3 bases are TGTGCCAGCAGCCGGAGAGTATACGGCAATGAGCAGTTCTTC. Its translation is CASSRRVYGNEQFF.